The clone carrying this TCR beta chain occurred a few times. No antigen is known for it. J was trimmed by 5 bases and V by 2 bases; bases with no gene match: 5. This CDR3 has 15 residues. Germline lookup yields CDR1 SGHTA and CDR2 FQGTGA. The data are from a study of cytomegalovirus exposure and HLA in healthy donors. Study results and caveats: The dataset shows that most TCR sequences were rare, while some public TCRs occurred in many donors. TCR beta V segments were, for the most part, productive about 87% or about 30% of the time in an earlier analysis.

Unrecorded immune exposure was likely among donors, who were nominally healthy when sampled. PCR amplification relied on 60 Vbeta primers (plus 13 Jbeta primers). Assay used: immunoSEQ multiplex PCR; TCRdb lists only in-frame clones, some missing. The top ten clones hold around 3.5% of a sample with 180,000 or so clones, around 80% of them seen once. Input material: PBMCs. The chain recombines TRBV7-3 with TRBJ2-1; 8 bases align to TRBD1. The receptor comes from a woman in her sixties in good health and CMV-seropositive. The CDR3 region has the DNA TGTGCCAGCAGCTTATTAGGACAGGGCCACAATGAGCAGTTCTTC. Residues: CASSLLGQGHNEQFF.